These 15 T cell receptor beta chains originate from one sample sequenced in a study of cytomegalovirus exposure and HLA in healthy donors (dated by TCRdb to about 2017). Libraries were prepared through the immunoSEQ multiplex PCR assay. A mixture of 60 forward primers for TCR Vbeta segments and 13 reverse primers for TCR Jbeta segments was used in the multiplex PCR. TCRdb retrieved this table from immuneACCESS and kept in-frame rearrangements only. Not all clones are present; in checked studies, unresolved V genes account for under half, and no reason is known for the remainder. For this sample there are fewer than 200,000 clones; around 82% appear just once. The top ten clones comprise more than 0.85% of the sample. Input material: PBMCs. Receptors originate from a man aged 25-45 years in good health and CMV-seronegative.

The chain recombines TRBV2 with TRBJ1-5; a weak D match, TRBD1 (5 bases). Trimming removed 7 bases at V and 7 bases at J, with 14 bases between. The germline gives CDR1 SNHLY, CDR2 FYNNEI. The CDR3 is made up of 13 amino acids. DNA of the CDR3: TGTGCCAGCAAAGACAGCCCCCAACAGCCCCAGCATTTT. Its protein product is CASKDSPQQPQHF.

The rearrangement links TRBV19 to TRBJ1-2; 8 bases fit TRBD1. This CDR3 has 14 amino acids. The germline gives CDR1 LNHDA, CDR2 SQIVND (reference sequence). V trimming: 2 bases; J trimming: 6 bases; junction bases outside the gene matches: 5. DNA of the CDR3: TGTGCCAGTAGTATACAGGGGGCACGGGATGGCTACACCTTC. As protein: CASSIQGARDGYTF.

The chain recombines TRBV5-4 with TRBJ1-6; 7 bases align to TRBD1. Germline V gives CDR1 SGHNT, CDR2 YYREEE (reference sequence). V dropped 4 bases and J dropped 5; count of bases not matched to a gene: 18. The CDR3 sequence is 19 residues long. CDR3 sequence reads: CASSTGTANTKTNNSPLHF. CDR3 nucleotide sequence: TGTGCCAGCAGCACGGGGACAGCTAATACAAAGACGAATAATTCACCCCTCCACTTT.

This chain joins TRBV7-9 and TRBJ1-2, with D tentatively TRBD1 (5 bases). This CDR3 contains 14 residues. Trimming cost V 5 bases and J 8 bases, with 18 bases left between them. From germline, CDR1 is SEHNR and CDR2 FQNEAQ (reference sequence). The CDR3 nucleotides read TGTGCCAGCAGCCCCCCGGGGGACCTTAGAGGCTACACCTTC. It yields the protein CASSPPGDLRGYTF.

This clone has just one count. The chain links TRBV6-1 to TRBJ1-5; 8 nucleotides agree with TRBD1. Germline CDR1 is MNHNS and CDR2 is SASEGT. V was clipped by 7 bases and J by 5 bases; unmatched bases: 7. This CDR3 spans 14 amino acids. CDR3 residues: CASTDGQGDQPQHF. CDR3 DNA: TGTGCCAGCACCGATGGACAGGGCGATCAGCCCCAGCATTTT.

The rearrangement links TRBV19 to TRBJ2-1; possible D gene TRBD2, 6 bases. The CDR3 has 14 residues. Trimming stripped 4 bases from V and 3 bases from J, with 10 bases between. The germline gives CDR1 LNHDA, CDR2 SQIVND (reference sequence). CDR3 amino acids: CASSTRDFYNEQFF. CDR3 in DNA: TGTGCCAGTAGTACGAGGGACTTCTACAATGAGCAGTTCTTC.

This chain joins TRBV5-6 and TRBJ1-2; TRBD1 matches at 8 bases. V lost 2 bases and J lost 0; bases outside the gene matches: 6. This CDR3 has 16 residues. From germline, CDR1 is SGHDT and CDR2 YYEEEE. DNA of the CDR3: TGTGCCAGCAGCTTAGGGACAGGACTTACTAACTATGGCTACACCTTC. Amino acids: CASSLGTGLTNYGYTF.

J is TRBJ2-1 and V is TRBV28, with TRBD1 identical over 7 bases. Germline V gives CDR1 MDHEN, CDR2 SYDVKM. The CDR3 loop spans 14 amino acids. With V trimmed by 4 bases and J by 16 bases, 16 bases remained unmatched. The CDR3 DNA reads TGTGCCAGCAGTTCAATAGTATCTTGGACAGGTATTTTCTTC. This translates into CASSSIVSWTGIFF.

CDR3 in DNA: TGTGCCAGCGGGCAGACTAGCGGGAGGACCGGGGAGCTGTTTTTT. Translation: CASGQTSGRTGELFF. The chain combines TRBV6-1 with TRBJ2-2; TRBD2 matches 13 bases. The CDR3 contains 15 residues. The germline V gene encodes CDR1 MNHNS and CDR2 SASEGT. V lost 8 bases to trimming and J lost 5 bases; unmatched junction nucleotides: 5.

This chain links TRBV4-1 with TRBJ2-7; 10 nucleotides agree with TRBD2. CDR1 MGHRA and CDR2 YSYEKL come from the germline V gene. This CDR3 comprises 15 residues. V lost 2 bases and J lost 4; bases outside the gene matches: 5. DNA for the CDR3: TGCGCCAGCAGCCAAATAAGGACTAGCGGATACGAGCAGTACTTC. The encoded protein is CASSQIRTSGYEQYF.

V is TRBV4-2 and J is TRBJ1-1; 7 bases align to TRBD1. V trimming: 4 bases; J trimming: 0 bases; junction bases outside the gene matches: 11. CDR3 size: 17 residues. Germline CDR1 is LGHNA and CDR2 is YNFKEQ. CDR3 amino acids: CASSLRPGTAMNTEAFF. The CDR3 DNA reads TGTGCCAGCAGCCTTCGTCCCGGGACAGCTATGAACACTGAAGCTTTCTTT.

The chain recombines TRBV15 with TRBJ2-7; weak D call: TRBD1 (5 bases). The germline CDR1 and CDR2 sequences are LNHNV and YYDKDF (reference sequence). V was trimmed by 0 bases and J by 4 bases, leaving 16 bases between them. This CDR3 has 16 amino acids. This chain's CDR3 is CATSRDPDSVSYEQYF. CDR3 nucleotides: TGTGCCACCAGCAGAGATCCCGACAGTGTCTCTTACGAGCAGTACTTC.

V gene TRBV9 combines with J gene TRBJ2-2; 7 bases map to TRBD2. J was trimmed by 6 bases and V by 4 bases; bases with no gene match: 6. The germline V gene encodes CDR1 SGDLS and CDR2 YYNGEE. This CDR3 is built from 14 residues. CDR3 in DNA: TGTGCCAGCAGCTTGGGGGGGGTACCCGGGGAGCTGTTTTTT. Its protein product is CASSLGGVPGELFF. Supplemented by reference TRBV9 and TRBJ2-2, the full variable domain reads DSGVTQTPKHLITATGQRVTLRCSPRSGDLSVYWYQQSLDQGLQFLIQYYNGEERAKGNILERFSAQQFPDLHSELNLSSLELGDSALYFCASSLGGVPGELFFGEGSRLTVL.

This CDR3 reads CSVQRGGGETQYF. DNA for the CDR3: TGCAGCGTTCAGCGGGGGGGCGGTGAGACCCAGTACTTC. This sequence joins TRBV29-1 and TRBJ2-5, with 10 bases aligning to TRBD2. V was pared by 5 bases and J by 5 bases, with 5 bases of the junction left unmatched. The V gene's germline CDR1 is SQVTM and CDR2 ANQGSEA. The CDR3 consists of 13 residues.

The CDR3 DNA is TGTGCCAGTAGTATAGGGACAGGGTCCTACGAGCAGTACTTC. Its protein product is CASSIGTGSYEQYF. This chain links TRBV19 with TRBJ2-7; 8 bases are shared with TRBD1. The CDR3 totals 14 residues. The V gene end was trimmed by 1 base and the J gene end by 1 base; junction bases not matched to a gene: 0. The germline CDR1 and CDR2 sequences are LNHDA and SQIVND (reference sequence).